The present T cell receptor (beta chain) was sequenced within a study of blood T cell repertoires in COVID-19. The assay was immunoSEQ multiplex PCR, and TCRdb's table has in-frame clones only and misses some. The data hold about 35,000 clones, with 80% to 90% observed a single time. Germline values: CDR1 SEHNR, CDR2 FQNEAQ (reference sequence). The CDR3 length is 12 residues. Trimming stripped 6 bases from V and 5 bases from J, with 10 bases between. This TCR came from a man in his fifties with acute or convalescent COVID-19. The chain employs TRBV7-9 and TRBJ1-1; D might be TRBD1 (6 bases). Sequencing was performed on peripheral blood. The CDR3 bases are TGTGCCAGCAGTAAGGGGGTAACTGAAGCTTTCTTT. The encoded protein is CASSKGVTEAFF.